The clone carrying this T cell receptor (beta chain) has just a few counts. The V gene's germline CDR1 is SGHRS and CDR2 YFSETQ. V lost 4 bases and J 5 bases, leaving 18 bases between the germline ends. CDR3 length: 15 amino acids. These data originate in a study of blood T cell repertoires in COVID-19. TCRdb's copy holds only in-frame clones and misses some; the assay was immunoSEQ multiplex PCR. The table lists fewer than 80,000 clones, around 87% of them singletons. The sample consisted of peripheral blood. The gene calls are TRBV5-1 and TRBJ1-2; unclear D gene. The origin of this receptor is a man between 65 and 80 years old with acute or convalescent COVID-19. This CDR3 reads CASSPDSSGKYGYTF. CDR3 coding DNA: TGCGCCAGCAGCCCGGACTCTTCGGGGAAATATGGCTACACCTTC.